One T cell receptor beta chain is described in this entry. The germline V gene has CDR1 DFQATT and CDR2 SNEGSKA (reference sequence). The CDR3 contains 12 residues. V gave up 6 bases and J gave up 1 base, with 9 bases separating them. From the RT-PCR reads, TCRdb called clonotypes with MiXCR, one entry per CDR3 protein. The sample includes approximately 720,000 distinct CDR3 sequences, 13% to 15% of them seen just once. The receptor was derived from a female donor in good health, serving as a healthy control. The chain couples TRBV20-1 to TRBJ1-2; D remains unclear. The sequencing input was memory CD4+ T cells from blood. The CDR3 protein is CSAKVLNYGYTF. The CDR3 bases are TGCAGTGCCAAGGTCCTTAACTATGGCTACACCTTC.